The source of this T cell receptor beta chain is a study of blood T cells in healthy people across ages. Study-wide findings and caveats: No one knew whether donors had CMV, which possibly confounded expanded clonotype changes. Roughly linearly, TCR beta diversity per million T cells fell as age increased.

This clonotype was counted between two and nine times. The antigen is undetermined. For the second PCR, which ran for about 7 to 11 cycles, a sample-barcoded 5' primer and a J-beta primer mix were used. Each CDR3 protein is one row after TCRdb ran MiXCR on the 5' RACE reads. The sample has around 650,000 distinct CDR3 sequences; about 43% are singletons. The individuals who served as donors were healthy Caucasians living in Russia, aged roughly 6 to 95. RNA extraction gave at least 5.5 micrograms of total RNA per sample. This CDR3 has 14 residues. The V segment lost 1 base and the J segment 3 bases; nucleotides outside the gene matches: 3. CDR1 and CDR2 (germline): DFQATT, SNEGSKA (reference sequence).

Sequencing input: blood. This clonotype was sampled from an elderly man in good health. The chain joins TRBV20-1 to TRBJ2-7, with 10 bases that match TRBD2. CDR3 bases: TGCAGTGCTAGAGTACCTAGCGGGGGCTACGAGCAGTACTTC. Translated, it gives CSARVPSGGYEQYF.